This TCR beta chain was identified in a study of neurological immune-mediated disorders. Study-wide findings and caveats: There were no CDR3 amino acid sequences shared by expanded clones across subjects, a result suggesting private repertoires in all groups. HTLV-1-associated myelopathy had the most TCR clonal expansion, whereas multiple sclerosis had the least (lower than in healthy controls).

TCRdb called the 5' RACE reads again in MiXCR, with one record for every CDR3 protein. The data hold approximately 50,000 distinct CDR3 sequences, with around 3.6% observed a single time. The V gene's germline CDR1 is SGHRS and CDR2 YFSETQ. V gave up 1 base and J gave up 9 bases; unmatched junction bases: 6. There are 15 residues in the CDR3. There are many counts of this clonotype. Its antigen is unknown. The sequenced material came from PBMCs. The chain couples TRBV5-1 to TRBJ2-1, with 11 bases matching TRBD2. The sequence was obtained from a man aged 25 to 45 with multiple sclerosis. CDR3 loop: CASSLYLAGGSEQFF. In DNA, the CDR3 is TGCGCCAGCAGCTTGTACCTAGCGGGGGGTAGTGAGCAGTTCTTC.